Listed below are T cell receptor beta chains from one sample, sequenced in a study of cytomegalovirus exposure and HLA in healthy donors. Generated by immunoSEQ multiplex PCR, the TCRdb table keeps only in-frame clones and is missing some. The data contain 150,000 to 200,000 clones, over 70% of them singletons. Input material: PBMCs. The receptors originated from a woman aged 45-65 years in good health and CMV-seronegative. Both conserved end residues are part of each CDR3. The D gene is left open where the match is weak. Expanded clones get a size class; other rows say once, few or many, or leave the size out.

>.|TRBJ1-3|.|TRBV10-3
CAISVGGSGNTIYF
TGTGCCATCAGCGTAGGAGGGAGTGGAAACACCATATATTTT
>.|TRBJ2-7|TRBD1|TRBV5-6
CASQDRPGPYEQYF
TGTGCCAGCCAGGACAGGCCGGGCCCCTACGAGCAGTACTTC
>.|TRBJ2-5|TRBD1|TRBV28
CASSLRQGRQYF
TGTGCCAGCAGTTTAAGACAGGGACGGCAGTACTTC
>.|TRBJ2-1|.|TRBV27
CASSLSGGDSYNEQFF
TGTGCCAGCAGTTTAAGTGGCGGAGACTCCTACAATGAGCAGTTCTTC
>.|TRBJ2-7|TRBD2|TRBV7-8
CASRAREGTYEQYF
TGTGCCAGCAGAGCCCGGGAGGGCACCTACGAGCAGTACTTC
>.|TRBJ2-7|.|TRBV5-4
CASSLAGTSYEQYF
TGTGCCAGCAGCTTGGCCGGGACTTCCTACGAGCAGTACTTC
>.|TRBJ2-3|.|TRBV6-1
CASSGQNYGLGFRGGTQYF
TGTGCCAGCAGTGGGCAGAACTACGGCCTAGGGTTTCGGGGAGGTACGCAGTATTTT
>.|TRBJ1-1|.|TRBV7-9
CASSPRTLRGTEAFF
TGTGCCAGCAGCCCCCGGACCCTCAGAGGGACTGAAGCTTTCTTT
>.|TRBJ2-7|.|TRBV4-1
CASSPRGGPYEQYF
TGCGCCAGCAGCCCCCGAGGAGGGCCCTACGAGCAGTACTTC
>.|TRBJ1-5|TRBD1|TRBV28
CASSGRDRAGQPQHF
TGTGCCAGCAGTGGCCGGGACAGGGCAGGTCAGCCCCAGCATTTT
>once|TRBJ2-1|TRBD1|TRBV19
CASSIDLDRSRVVF
TGTGCCAGTAGTATAGACCTGGACAGGTCGAGGGTTGTCTTC
>few|TRBJ2-5|.|TRBV19
CASSIGGDGETQYF
TGTGCCAGTAGTATTGGCGGGGATGGAGAGACCCAGTACTTC
>.|TRBJ1-1|.|TRBV30
CAWSRQGNTEAFF
TGTGCCTGGAGCCGTCAGGGAAACACTGAAGCTTTCTTT
>.|TRBJ1-2|TRBD1|TRBV5-1
CASSLGQGALNYGYTF
TGCGCCAGCAGCTTGGGCCAGGGGGCGCTCAATTATGGCTACACCTTC
>.|TRBJ1-5|TRBD1|TRBV6-6
CASTYRDRGFQPQHF
TGTGCCAGCACCTACAGGGACAGGGGATTTCAGCCCCAGCATTTT
>.|TRBJ2-1|.|TRBV7-9
CASSGAYNEQFF
TGTGCCAGCTCAGGGGCCTACAATGAGCAGTTCTTC
>.|TRBJ2-7|TRBD2|TRBV18
CASSPLPREATYEQYF
TGTGCCAGCTCACCCCTCCCGCGGGAGGCAACCTACGAGCAGTACTTC
>.|TRBJ1-2|.|TRBV7-2
CASSPGLKGYTF
TGTGCCAGCAGCCCGGGACTAAAGGGCTACACCTTC
>.|TRBJ2-3|.|TRBV15
CATSRDHGVEDTQYF
TGTGCCACCAGCAGAGATCACGGGGTTGAAGATACGCAGTATTTT
>.|TRBJ1-2|.|TRBV2
CASSATGLDGYTF
TGTGCCAGCAGTGCCACAGGGCTGGATGGCTACACCTTC
>.|TRBJ2-6|.|TRBV27
CASSPSSSGANVLTF
TGTGCCAGCAGCCCTTCCTCCTCTGGGGCCAACGTCCTGACTTTC
>.|TRBJ1-1|TRBD1|TRBV18
CASSPPTGHSSLVTEAFF
TGTGCCAGCTCACCACCGACAGGGCATTCGAGTCTGGTCACTGAAGCTTTCTTT
>few|TRBJ2-7|TRBD1|TRBV27
CASSFSRDSYEQYF
TGTGCCAGCAGTTTCTCCAGGGACAGCTACGAGCAGTACTTC
>.|TRBJ1-5|.|TRBV27
CASSTTVNQPQHF
TGTGCCAGCAGTACGACAGTGAATCAGCCCCAGCATTTT
>few|TRBJ1-5|.|TRBV27
CASSVSGLSNQPQHF
TGTGCCAGCAGTGTTAGCGGACTGAGCAATCAGCCCCAGCATTTT
>.|TRBJ2-1|.|TRBV27
CASSSQGVHNEQFF
TGTGCCAGCAGTTCCCAGGGTGTACACAATGAGCAGTTCTTC
>.|TRBJ2-7|TRBD2|TRBV18
CASSPPAGQSYEQYF
TGTGCCAGCTCACCACCAGCGGGGCAAAGCTACGAGCAGTACTTC
>.|TRBJ1-3|.|TRBV19
CASRTRISGNTIYF
TGTGCCAGTAGAACGAGAATCTCTGGAAACACCATATATTTT
>once|TRBJ1-5|TRBD1|TRBV10-1
CASRSDRGYSNQPQHF
TGCGCCAGCAGAAGCGACAGGGGATATAGCAATCAGCCCCAGCATTTT
>few|TRBJ1-1|TRBD1|TRBV5-1
CASSLGTGYMNTEAFF
TGCGCCAGCAGCCTGGGGACAGGCTACATGAACACTGAAGCTTTCTTT
>.|TRBJ2-5|.|TRBV5-1
CASSLEGGIETQYF
TGCGCCAGCAGCTTGGAAGGCGGGATTGAGACCCAGTACTTC